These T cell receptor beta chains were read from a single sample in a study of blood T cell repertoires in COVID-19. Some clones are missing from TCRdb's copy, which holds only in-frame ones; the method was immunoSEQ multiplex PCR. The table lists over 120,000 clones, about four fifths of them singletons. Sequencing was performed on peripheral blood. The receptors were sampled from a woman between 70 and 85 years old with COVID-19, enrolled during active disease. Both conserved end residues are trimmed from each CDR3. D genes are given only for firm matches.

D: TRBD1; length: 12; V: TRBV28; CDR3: ASSTGATNEKLF
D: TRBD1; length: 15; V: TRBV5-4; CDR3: ASSPNAWDRGLDGYT
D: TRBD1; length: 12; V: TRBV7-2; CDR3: ASSQFEQGASYT
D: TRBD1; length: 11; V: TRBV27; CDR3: ASNNRGPGELF
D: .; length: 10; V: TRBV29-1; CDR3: SAGLGTDTQY
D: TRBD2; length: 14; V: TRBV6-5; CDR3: ASSYSAGGTGDEQF
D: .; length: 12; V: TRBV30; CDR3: AWSAHRYNYGYT
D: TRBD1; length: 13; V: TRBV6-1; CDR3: ASRTAGTGGIEQY
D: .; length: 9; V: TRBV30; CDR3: AWTDYTEAF
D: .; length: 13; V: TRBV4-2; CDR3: ASSQEGQRKDEAF
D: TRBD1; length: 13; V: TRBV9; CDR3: ASSLHWGQQETQY
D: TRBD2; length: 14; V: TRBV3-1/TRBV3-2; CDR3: ASSQVLAGYTDTQY
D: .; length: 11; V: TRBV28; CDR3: ASSIDSQETQY
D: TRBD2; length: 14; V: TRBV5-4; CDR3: ASSTRLAGAYNEQF
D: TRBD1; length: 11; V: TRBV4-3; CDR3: ASSQERDRPQH
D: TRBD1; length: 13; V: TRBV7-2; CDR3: ASSTTGGDNSPLH
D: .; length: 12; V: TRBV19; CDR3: ASSIRGLDGELF
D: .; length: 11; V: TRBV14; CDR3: ASSLRQASEAF
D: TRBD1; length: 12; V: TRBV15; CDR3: ATSSGTGGEKLF
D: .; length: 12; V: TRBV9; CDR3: ASSRGGATDTQY
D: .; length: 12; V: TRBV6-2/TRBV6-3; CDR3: ASSYSGAPRGAF
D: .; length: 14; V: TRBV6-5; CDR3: ASSYAGFATNEKLF